The sequence of this T cell receptor (beta chain) was determined in a study of cytomegalovirus exposure and HLA in healthy donors. Study-wide context: It was reported in a later analysis that the same platform had been used for the 120 or so validation repertoires as for the roughly 670 first-cohort repertoires. Regarding the study as a whole: Reports indicated that the classifier achieved high specificity and sensitivity in diagnosing cytomegalovirus status. That first-cohort TCR clusters tended to co-occur in the 120 or so validation repertoires was found in a later analysis. A few of the chains that were CMV-associated were confirmed in vitro to be specific for CMV antigens.

The V gene's germline CDR1 is LGHNA and CDR2 YSLEER. V gave up 5 bases and J gave up 1 base; unmatched junction bases: 6. This CDR3 has 15 residues. Profiling relied on immunoSEQ multiplex PCR, and the TCRdb table lists in-frame clones only, not all of them. The sample carries approximately 200,000 clones, 84% recorded once. Points on this clone: Its target is unknown.

The gene calls are TRBV4-3 and TRBJ2-7; the match to TRBD1 covers 9 bases. The sequence was obtained from a young man in good health and CMV-seropositive. Specimen: PBMCs. The CDR3 DNA is TGCGCCAGCAGCGCCAGACAGGGGGGATCCTACGAGCAGTACTTC. This encodes CASSARQGGSYEQYF.